The next 5 T cell receptor beta chains were all read from a single sample in a study of shared clonotypes between healthy human individuals. Only in-frame clones appear in the TCRdb table, and some are missing; sequencing was by immunoSEQ multiplex PCR. This sample has 850,000 to 1,100,000 clones, with roughly 80% found just once. The material sequenced was memory CD4+ T cells from PBMCs. The subset was: CD45RA-negative fraction. These receptor sequences come from a man younger than 35 in good health. Some clones in this sample may be carry-over from other donors' samples.

In nucleotides, the CDR3 is TGTGCCAGCAGCGTAGTTGGGGTTCCGAACACCGGGGAGCTGTTTTTT. This gives the protein CASSVVGVPNTGELFF. V is TRBV9 and J is TRBJ2-2; D unclear. CDR1 SGDLS and CDR2 YYNGEE come from the germline V gene. V lost 0 bases to trimming and J lost 0 bases, with 9 bases between them. The CDR3 sequence is 16 residues long.

This clone turned up a few times. CDR3 bases: TGTGCCTGGAGTAGGTCTCCCACTGAAGCTTTCTTT. Its protein product is CAWSRSPTEAFF. The rearrangement uses TRBV30 and TRBJ1-1; D is unclear. The CDR3 spans 12 residues. CDR1 and CDR2 from the germline V gene are GTSNPN and SVGIG (reference sequence). Trimming stripped 2 bases from V and 4 bases from J, with 8 bases between. Together with reference TRBV30 and TRBJ1-1, the CDR3 gives the full variable domain: SQTIHQWPATLVQPVGSPLSLECTVEGTSNPNLYWYRQAAGRGLQLLFYSVGIGQISSEVPQNLSASRPQDRQFILSSKKLLLSDSGFYLCAWSRSPTEAFFGQGTRLTVV.

V and J are TRBV5-4 and TRBJ2-1; 10 bases match TRBD2. Losses at the gene ends were 0 bases for V and 6 bases for J; bases not matched to a gene: 9. The CDR3 contains 17 residues. CDR1 is SGHNT and CDR2 is YYREEE in the germline V gene (reference sequence). In nucleotides, the CDR3 is TGTGCCAGCAGCTTGGGGACTAGCGGTAACTGGGCCAATGAGCAGTTCTTC. This codes for CASSLGTSGNWANEQFF.

This clone was counted many times. Other DNA sequences in this sample translate to the same CDR3. The genes are TRBV10-2 and TRBJ2-7, with D perhaps given as TRBD1 or TRBD2 (5 bases each). The length of the CDR3 is 15 residues. Trimming shortened V by 8 bases and J by 0 bases, and 17 bases separated the two germline ends. Germline CDR1 WSHSY, CDR2 SAAADI. The CDR3 loop reads CASGGIWGNSYEQYF. The DNA of the CDR3 is TGCGCCAGCGGGGGAATTTGGGGAAACTCCTACGAGCAGTACTTC.

The chain links TRBV2 to TRBJ1-4; D not resolved. Germline CDR1 SNHLY, CDR2 FYNNEI. Trimming left V 5 bases short and J 0 bases short, with 7 bases between. The CDR3 covers 14 residues. The CDR3 DNA follows: TGTGCCAGCAGTTTTCAGGCAACTAATGAAAAACTGTTTTTT. Translated, it gives CASSFQATNEKLFF.